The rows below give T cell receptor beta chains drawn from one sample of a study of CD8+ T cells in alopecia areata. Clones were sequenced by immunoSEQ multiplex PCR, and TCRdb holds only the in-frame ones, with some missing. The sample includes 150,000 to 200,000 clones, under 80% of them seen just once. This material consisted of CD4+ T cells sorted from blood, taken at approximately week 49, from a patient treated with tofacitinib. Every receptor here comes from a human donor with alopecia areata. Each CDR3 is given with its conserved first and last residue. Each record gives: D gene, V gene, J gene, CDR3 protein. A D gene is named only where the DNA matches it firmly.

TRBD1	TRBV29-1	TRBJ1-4	CSAGGQGHEKLFF
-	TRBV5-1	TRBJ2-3	CASSLGAGTDTQYF
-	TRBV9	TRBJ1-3	CASSDRPRNTIYF
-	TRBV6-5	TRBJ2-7	CASSRQTTYEQYF
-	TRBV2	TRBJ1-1	CASSEVRQLEAFF
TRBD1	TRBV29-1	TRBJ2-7	CSVEGTGGVEQYF
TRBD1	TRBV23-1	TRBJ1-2	CASSQVTGVYGYTF
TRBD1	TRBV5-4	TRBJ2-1	CASSLKQGANNEQFF
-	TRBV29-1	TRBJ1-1	CSVGHGQEAFF
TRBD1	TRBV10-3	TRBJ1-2	CAIRADRAYGYTF
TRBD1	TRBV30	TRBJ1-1	CAWSTRQGGAFF
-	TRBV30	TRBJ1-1	CAWSVQRTEAFF
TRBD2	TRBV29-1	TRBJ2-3	CSVEVTGGPTDTQYF
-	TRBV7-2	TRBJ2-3	CASSLMASGSEDTQYF
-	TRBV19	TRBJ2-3	CASSIGDTQYF
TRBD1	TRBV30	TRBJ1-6	CAWSMDRGNSPLHF
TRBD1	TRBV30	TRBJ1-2	CAWDRDARGYTF
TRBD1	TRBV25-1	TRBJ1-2	CASSESGGALYGYTF
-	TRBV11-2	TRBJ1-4	CASSFGTRNEKLFF
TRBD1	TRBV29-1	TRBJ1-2	CSVEDRRTGDGYTF
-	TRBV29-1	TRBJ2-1	CSVVYSSYNEQFF
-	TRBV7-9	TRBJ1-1	CASSLALGSDTEAFF